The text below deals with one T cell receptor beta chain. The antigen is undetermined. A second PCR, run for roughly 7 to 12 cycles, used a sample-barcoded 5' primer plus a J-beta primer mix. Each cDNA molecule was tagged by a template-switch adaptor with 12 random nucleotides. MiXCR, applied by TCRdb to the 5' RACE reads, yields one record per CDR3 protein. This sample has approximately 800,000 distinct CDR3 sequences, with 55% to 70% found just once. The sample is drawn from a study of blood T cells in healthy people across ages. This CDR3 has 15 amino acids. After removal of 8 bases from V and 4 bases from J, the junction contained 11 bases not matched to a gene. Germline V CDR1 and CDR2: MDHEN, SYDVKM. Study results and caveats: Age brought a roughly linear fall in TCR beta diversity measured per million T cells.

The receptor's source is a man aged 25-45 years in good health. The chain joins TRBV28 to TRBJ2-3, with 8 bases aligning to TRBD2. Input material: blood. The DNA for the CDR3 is TGTGCCAGCCGGGGTAGCGGGGCGTCGGCAGATACGCAGTATTTT. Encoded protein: CASRGSGASADTQYF.